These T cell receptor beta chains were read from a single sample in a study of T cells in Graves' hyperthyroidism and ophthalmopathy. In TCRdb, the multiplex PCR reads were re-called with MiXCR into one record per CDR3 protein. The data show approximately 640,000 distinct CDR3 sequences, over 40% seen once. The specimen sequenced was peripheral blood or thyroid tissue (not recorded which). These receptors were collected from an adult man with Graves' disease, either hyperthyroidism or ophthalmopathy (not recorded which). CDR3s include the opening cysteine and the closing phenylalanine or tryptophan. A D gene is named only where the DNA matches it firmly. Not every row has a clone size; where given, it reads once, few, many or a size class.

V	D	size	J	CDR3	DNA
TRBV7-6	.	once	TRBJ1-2	CASSLASGGASYGYTF	TGTGCCAGCAGCTTAGCAAGCGGGGGGGCCTCCTATGGCTACACCTTC
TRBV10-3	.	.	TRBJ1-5	CAISVSGSNQPQHF	TGTGCCATCAGTGTATCCGGGAGCAATCAGCCCCAGCATTTT
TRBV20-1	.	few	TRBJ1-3	CSARARTAGNTIYF	TGCAGTGCTAGGGCAAGGACAGCTGGAAACACCATATATTTT
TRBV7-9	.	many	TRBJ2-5	CASSLAQETQYF	TGTGCCAGCAGCTTAGCGCAAGAGACCCAGTACTTC
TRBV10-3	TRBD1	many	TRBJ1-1	CAISDQGVNTEAFF	TGTGCCATCAGTGATCAGGGGGTGAACACTGAAGCTTTCTTT
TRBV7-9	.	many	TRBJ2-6	CASSFLGVSGANVLTF	TGTGCCAGCAGCTTCCTCGGAGTCTCTGGGGCCAACGTCCTGACTTTC
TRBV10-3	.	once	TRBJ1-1	CAISASGPEAFF	TGTGCCATCAGTGCCTCAGGGCCTGAAGCTTTCTTT
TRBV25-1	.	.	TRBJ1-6	CAWSVARYNSPLHF	TGTGCCTGGAGTGTTGCCAGATATAATTCACCCCTCCACTTT
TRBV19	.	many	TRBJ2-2	CASSPATTTGELFF	TGTGCCAGTAGTCCGGCTACTACTACCGGGGAGCTGTTTTTT
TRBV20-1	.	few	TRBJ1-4	CSARPLRRVANEKLFF	TGCAGTGCTAGGCCCCTAAGGAGGGTTGCTAATGAAAAACTGTTTTTT
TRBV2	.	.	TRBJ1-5	CASSAPRILQQPQHF	TGTGCCAGCAGCGCACCGAGAATACTGCAGCAGCCCCAGCATTTT
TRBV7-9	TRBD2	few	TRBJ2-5	CASSLLLAGVFETQYF	TGTGCCAGCAGCCTCCTACTAGCGGGAGTTTTTGAGACCCAGTACTTC
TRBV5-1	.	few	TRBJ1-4	CASRNDTSTNEKLFF	TGCGCCAGCAGAAACGACACCTCAACTAATGAAAAACTGTTTTTT
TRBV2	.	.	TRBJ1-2	CASKGGGLNYGYTF	TGTGCCAGCAAAGGGGGAGGGCTCAACTATGGCTACACCTTC
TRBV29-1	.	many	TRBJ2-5	CSVNDGASTQYF	TGCAGCGTTAACGACGGGGCTAGCACCCAGTACTTC
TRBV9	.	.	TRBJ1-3	CASSVEMSGNTIYF	TGTGCCAGCAGCGTAGAGATGTCTGGAAACACCATATATTTT
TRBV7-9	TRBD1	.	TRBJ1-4	CASRDRINEKLFF	TGTGCCAGCAGGGACAGGATTAATGAAAAACTGTTTTTT
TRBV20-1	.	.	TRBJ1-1	CSARELGATRAEAFF	TGCAGTGCTAGAGAATTAGGGGCTACCCGGGCTGAAGCTTTCTTT
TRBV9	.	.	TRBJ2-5	CASSQSWGQETQYF	TGTGCCAGCAGCCAGTCCTGGGGCCAAGAGACCCAGTACTTC
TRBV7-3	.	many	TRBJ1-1	CASSEYGAEAFF	TGTGCCAGCAGCGAATATGGCGCTGAAGCTTTCTTT
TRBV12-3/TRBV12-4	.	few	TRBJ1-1	CASSFRVSNTEAFF	TGTGCCAGCAGTTTTCGGGTGTCGAACACTGAAGCTTTCTTT
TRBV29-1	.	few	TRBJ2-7	CSVEPQRGSYEQYF	TGCAGCGTTGAACCCCAGAGGGGCTCCTACGAGCAGTACTTC
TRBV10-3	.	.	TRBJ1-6	CAISERTDSGSPLHF	TGTGCCATCAGTGAGCGGACGGATTCGGGGTCACCCCTCCACTTT
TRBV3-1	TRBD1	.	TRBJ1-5	CASRRTGGYQPQHF	TGTGCCAGCAGGAGGACAGGGGGCTATCAGCCCCAGCATTTT
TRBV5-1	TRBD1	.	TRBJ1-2	CASSLPQGDNGYTF	TGCGCCAGCAGCTTGCCACAGGGGGATAATGGCTACACCTTC
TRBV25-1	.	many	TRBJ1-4	CASSESGGKNEKLFF	TGTGCCAGCAGTGAATCGGGTGGGAAGAATGAAAAACTGTTTTTT
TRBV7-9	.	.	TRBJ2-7	CASMRADSSYEQYF	TGTGCCAGCATGAGGGCGGATTCTTCCTACGAGCAGTACTTC
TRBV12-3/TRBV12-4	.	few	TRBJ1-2	CASSLVAAVYTF	TGTGCCAGCAGTTTAGTGGCAGCAGTCTACACCTTC
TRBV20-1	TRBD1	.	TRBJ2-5	CSAGPGQPQETQYF	TGCAGTGCGGGGCCGGGACAGCCACAAGAGACCCAGTACTTC
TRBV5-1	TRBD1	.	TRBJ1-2	CASSLAGTGVHYGYTF	TGCGCCAGCAGCTTGGCCGGGACAGGGGTGCACTATGGCTACACCTTC